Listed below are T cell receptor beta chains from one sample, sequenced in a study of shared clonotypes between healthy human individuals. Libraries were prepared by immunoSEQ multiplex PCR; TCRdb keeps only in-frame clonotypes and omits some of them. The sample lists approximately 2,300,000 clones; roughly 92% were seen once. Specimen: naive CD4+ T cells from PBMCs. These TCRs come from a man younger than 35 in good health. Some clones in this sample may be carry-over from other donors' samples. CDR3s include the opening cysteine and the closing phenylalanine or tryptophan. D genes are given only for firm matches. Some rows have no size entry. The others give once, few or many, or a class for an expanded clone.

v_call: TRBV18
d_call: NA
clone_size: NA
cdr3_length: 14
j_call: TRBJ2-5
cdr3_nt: TGTGCCAGCTCACCACCAACAGGGCGGGAGACCCAGTACTTC
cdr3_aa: CASSPPTGRETQYF

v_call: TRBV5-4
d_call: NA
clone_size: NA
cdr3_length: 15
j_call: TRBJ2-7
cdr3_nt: TGTGCCAGCAGCCGCGTAGGGGGGCGCGCCTACGAGCAGTACTTC
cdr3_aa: CASSRVGGRAYEQYF

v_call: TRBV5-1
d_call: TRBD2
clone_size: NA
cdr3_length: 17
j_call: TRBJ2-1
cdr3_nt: TGCGCCAGCAGCTTGGCTGGCGGGGGGTTCAGCCGAAATGAGCAGTTCTTC
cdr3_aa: CASSLAGGGFSRNEQFF

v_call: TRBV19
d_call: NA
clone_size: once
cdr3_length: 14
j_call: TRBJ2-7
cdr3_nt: TGTGCCAGCTCCCGAAAGGGAGTATTCCACGAGCAGTACTTC
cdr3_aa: CASSRKGVFHEQYF

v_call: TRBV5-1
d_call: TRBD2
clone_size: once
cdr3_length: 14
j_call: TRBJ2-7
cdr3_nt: TGCGCCAGCAGCCCCGGGGGGGTGGGCTACGAGCAGTACTTC
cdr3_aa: CASSPGGVGYEQYF

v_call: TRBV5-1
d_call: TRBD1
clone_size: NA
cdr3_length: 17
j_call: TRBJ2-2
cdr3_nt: TGCGCCAGCAGCTTGATCCCGGGACAGGCAAACACCGGGGAGCTGTTTTTT
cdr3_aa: CASSLIPGQANTGELFF

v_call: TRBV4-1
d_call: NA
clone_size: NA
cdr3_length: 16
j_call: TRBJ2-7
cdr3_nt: TGCGCCAGCAGCCAAGATGGGGCCGTGGGTTCCTACGAGCAGTACTTC
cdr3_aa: CASSQDGAVGSYEQYF

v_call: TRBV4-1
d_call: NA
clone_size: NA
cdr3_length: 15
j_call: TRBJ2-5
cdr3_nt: TGCGCCAGCAGCCGAACTCCAACATCACAAGAGACCCAGTACTTC
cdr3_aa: CASSRTPTSQETQYF

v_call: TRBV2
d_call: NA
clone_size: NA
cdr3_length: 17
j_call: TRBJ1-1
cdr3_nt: TGTGCCAGCAGTGCGCCAGAAATATACAAAGGGAACACTGAAGCTTTCTTT
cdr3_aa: CASSAPEIYKGNTEAFF

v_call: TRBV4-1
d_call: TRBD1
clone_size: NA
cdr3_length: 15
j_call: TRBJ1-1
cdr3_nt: TGCGCCAGCAGCCAAGATCCCGCAGGGGGGACTGAAGCTTTCTTT
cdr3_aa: CASSQDPAGGTEAFF

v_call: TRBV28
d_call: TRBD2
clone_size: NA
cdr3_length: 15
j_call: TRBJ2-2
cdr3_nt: TGTGCCAGCAGTTTTTGGCCCCGCGGGAGCGGGGAGCTGTTTTTT
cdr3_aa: CASSFWPRGSGELFF

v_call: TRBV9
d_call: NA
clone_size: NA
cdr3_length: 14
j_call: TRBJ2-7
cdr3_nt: TGTGCCAGCAGCCCAGAGCCCCTACGGAGCGAGCAGTACTTC
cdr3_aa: CASSPEPLRSEQYF

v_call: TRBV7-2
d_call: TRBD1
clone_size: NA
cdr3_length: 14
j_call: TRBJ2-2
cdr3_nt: TGTGCCAGCAGTGGACAGGCCGGCACCGGGGAGCTGTTTTTT
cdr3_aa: CASSGQAGTGELFF

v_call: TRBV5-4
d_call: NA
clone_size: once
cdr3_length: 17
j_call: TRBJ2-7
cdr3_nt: TGTGCCAGCAGCTTGGGCCCCCGGCTAGGAGGGGCCTACGAGCAGTACTTC
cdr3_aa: CASSLGPRLGGAYEQYF

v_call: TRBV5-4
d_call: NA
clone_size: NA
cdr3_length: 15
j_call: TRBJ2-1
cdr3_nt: TGTGCCAGCAGCTTCCGGGACGGAGGGTACAATGAGCAGTTCTTC
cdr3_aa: CASSFRDGGYNEQFF

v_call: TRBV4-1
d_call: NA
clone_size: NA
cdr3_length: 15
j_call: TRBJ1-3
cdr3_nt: TGCGCCAGCAGCCTAAGAGAGGGTGCTGGAAACACCATATATTTT
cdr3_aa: CASSLREGAGNTIYF